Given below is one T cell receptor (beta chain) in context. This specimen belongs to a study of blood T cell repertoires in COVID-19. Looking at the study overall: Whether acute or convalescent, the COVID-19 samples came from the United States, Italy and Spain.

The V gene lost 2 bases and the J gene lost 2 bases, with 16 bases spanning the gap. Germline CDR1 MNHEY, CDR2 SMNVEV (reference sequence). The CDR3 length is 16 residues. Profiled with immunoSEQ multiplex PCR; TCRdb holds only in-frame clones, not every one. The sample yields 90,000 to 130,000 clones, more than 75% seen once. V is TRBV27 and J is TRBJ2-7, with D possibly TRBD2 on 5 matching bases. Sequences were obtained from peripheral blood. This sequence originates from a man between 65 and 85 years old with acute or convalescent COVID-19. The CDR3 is CASSLRGPSITYEQYF. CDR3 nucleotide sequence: TGTGCCAGCAGTTTACGCGGGCCCTCAATTACCTACGAGCAGTACTTC.